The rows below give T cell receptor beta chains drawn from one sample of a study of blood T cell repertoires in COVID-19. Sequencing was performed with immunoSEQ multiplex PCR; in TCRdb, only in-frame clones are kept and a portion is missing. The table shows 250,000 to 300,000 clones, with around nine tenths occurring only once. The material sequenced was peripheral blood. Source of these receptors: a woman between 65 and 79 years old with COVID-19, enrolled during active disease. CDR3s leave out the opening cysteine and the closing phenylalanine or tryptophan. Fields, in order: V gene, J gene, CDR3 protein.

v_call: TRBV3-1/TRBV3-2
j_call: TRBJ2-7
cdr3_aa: ASSHGTSGPREQY

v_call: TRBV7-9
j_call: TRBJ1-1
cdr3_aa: ASSHERGMNTEAF

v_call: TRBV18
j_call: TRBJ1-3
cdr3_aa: ASSPPGGGGNTIY

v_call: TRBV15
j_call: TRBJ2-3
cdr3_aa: ATSRDTRDTQY

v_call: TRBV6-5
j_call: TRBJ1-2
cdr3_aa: ASSYSGRYGYT

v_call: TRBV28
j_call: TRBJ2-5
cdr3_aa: ASSSTPDRAKTQY

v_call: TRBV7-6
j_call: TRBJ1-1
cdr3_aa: ASSAGVYTEAF

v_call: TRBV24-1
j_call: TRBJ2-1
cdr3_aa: ATRGTARTGQF

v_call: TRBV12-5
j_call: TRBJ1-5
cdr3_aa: ASGNSGVGPQH

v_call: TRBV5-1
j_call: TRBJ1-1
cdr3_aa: ASSRQENTEAF

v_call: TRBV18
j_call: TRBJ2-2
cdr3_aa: ASSLPGLAGVGTGELF

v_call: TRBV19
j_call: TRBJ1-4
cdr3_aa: ASRGTNNEKLF

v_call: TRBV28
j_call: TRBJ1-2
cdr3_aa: ASSFVGHPSLGYT

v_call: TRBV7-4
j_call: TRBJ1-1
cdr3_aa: ASNRAGVGNTEAF